The clone carrying this TCR beta chain has more than one count but fewer than ten. This record belongs to a study of identical twins. TCRdb re-called the 5' RACE reads with MiXCR, one entry per CDR3 protein. The top ten clones hold about 0.91% of a sample with about 520,000 distinct CDR3 sequences, less than 25% of them seen once. CDR1 DFQATT and CDR2 SNEGSKA come from the germline V gene (reference sequence). V gave up 0 bases and J gave up 4 bases, with 4 bases separating them. The CDR3 consists of 12 residues. The same data also went into a second study, on T cells expressing NK-cell markers.

The chain is built from TRBV20-1 and TRBJ1-3; D gene uncertain. The sequencing input was CD4+ T cells sorted from blood. This sequence originates from a woman between 18 and 30 years old in good health. The CDR3, as DNA: TGCAGTGCTAGAGACGTCGGAAACACCATATATTTT. Translated: CSARDVGNTIYF.